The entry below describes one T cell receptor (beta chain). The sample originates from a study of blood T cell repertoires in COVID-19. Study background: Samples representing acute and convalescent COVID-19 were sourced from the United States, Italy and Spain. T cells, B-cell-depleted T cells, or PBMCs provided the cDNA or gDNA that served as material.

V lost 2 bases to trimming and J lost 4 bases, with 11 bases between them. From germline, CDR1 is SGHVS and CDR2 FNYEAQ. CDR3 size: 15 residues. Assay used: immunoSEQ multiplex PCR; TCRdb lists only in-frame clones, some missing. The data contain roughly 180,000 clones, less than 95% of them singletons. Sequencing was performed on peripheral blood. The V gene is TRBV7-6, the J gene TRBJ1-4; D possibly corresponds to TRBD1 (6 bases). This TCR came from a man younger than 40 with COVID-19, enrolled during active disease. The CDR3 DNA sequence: TGTGCCAGCAGCTTATCAGGGGCGGGTAATGAAAAACTGTTTTTT. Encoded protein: CASSLSGAGNEKLFF.